The clone carrying this T cell receptor beta chain was detected ten times or more. From germline, CDR1 is MGHRA and CDR2 YSYEKL. The CDR3 loop spans 15 amino acids. V lost 0 bases and J 4 bases, leaving 13 bases between the germline ends. This entry belongs to a study of T-cell reconstitution after alpha-beta-depleted transplantation in children. The TCRbeta library was prepared with unique molecular identifiers. TCRdb reanalysed the PCR reads using MiXCR and keeps one entry per CDR3 protein. The sample contains roughly 220,000 distinct CDR3 sequences, approximately 9.7% of which appear only once. V gene TRBV4-1 combines with J gene TRBJ2-7; D remains unclear. The receptor was derived from a human donor who donated a stem cell graft to a child with SCID. The material was PBMCs from the stem cell graft donor, obtained from the stem cell graft. The CDR3 reads CASSQDSGQTYEQYF. The CDR3 DNA follows: TGCGCCAGCAGCCAAGACTCCGGCCAGACTTACGAGCAGTACTTC.